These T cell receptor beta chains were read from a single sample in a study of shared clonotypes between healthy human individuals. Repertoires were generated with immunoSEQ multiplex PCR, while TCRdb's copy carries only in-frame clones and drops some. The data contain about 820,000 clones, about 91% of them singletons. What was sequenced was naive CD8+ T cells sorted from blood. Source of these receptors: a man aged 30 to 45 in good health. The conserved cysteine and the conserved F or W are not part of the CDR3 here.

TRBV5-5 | ASSPFGVANYGYT
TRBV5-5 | ASSLAGGPSSYEQY
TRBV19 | ASSIALSSTIDTQY
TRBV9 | ASSHQGANEQY
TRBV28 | ASSLETFTDTQY
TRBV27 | ASSSLGSTGNQPQH
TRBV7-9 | ASSLALPETQY
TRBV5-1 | ASSLEQAYEQY
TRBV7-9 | ASSRLVNEQF
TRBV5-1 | ASSTLDQGYEQF
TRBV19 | ASSEQVSYEQY
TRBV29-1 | SVEALSSYEQY
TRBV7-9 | ASSVKLAGGRITQY
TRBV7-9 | ASSLFRDYEQY
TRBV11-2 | ASSSNRGFGYNEQF
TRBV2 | ASSVGSGGPGELF
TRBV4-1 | ASSPRQGASEAF
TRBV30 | AWDRGIWNTEAF
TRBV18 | ASSPGGLPRGLNEQF
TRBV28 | ASSIMGQGASQPQH
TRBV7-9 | ASSVRQGYEQY
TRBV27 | ASRRYSTNEKLF
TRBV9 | ASSVASDRGRGYT
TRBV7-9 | AGEGPRDRETQY
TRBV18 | ASSPARLASYNEQF
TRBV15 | ATSRVLGPEQDTQY
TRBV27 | ASRPQGMATEAF
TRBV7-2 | ASSPEEGEETQY
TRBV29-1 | SASGGWSNEQF
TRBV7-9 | ASSQNRDGRNTIY
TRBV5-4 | ASSIAGGSYEQY
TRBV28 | ASIARERVLSYNEQF
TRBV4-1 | ASSPRQGTEKLF
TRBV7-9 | ASNGDGVYEQY
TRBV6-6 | ASSSGGSYEQY